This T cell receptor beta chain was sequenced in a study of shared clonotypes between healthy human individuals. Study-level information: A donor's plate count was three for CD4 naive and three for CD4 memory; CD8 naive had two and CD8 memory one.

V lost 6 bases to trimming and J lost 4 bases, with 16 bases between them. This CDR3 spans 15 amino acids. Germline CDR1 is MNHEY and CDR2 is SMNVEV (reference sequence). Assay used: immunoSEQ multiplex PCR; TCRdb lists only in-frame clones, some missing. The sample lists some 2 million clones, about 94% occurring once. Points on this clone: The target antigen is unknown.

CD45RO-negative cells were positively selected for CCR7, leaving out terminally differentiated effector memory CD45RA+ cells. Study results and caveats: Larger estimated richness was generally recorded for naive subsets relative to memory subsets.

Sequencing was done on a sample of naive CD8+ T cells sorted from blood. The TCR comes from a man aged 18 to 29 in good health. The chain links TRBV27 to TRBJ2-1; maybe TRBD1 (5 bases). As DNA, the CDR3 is TGTGCCAGCAGCTATCAGGGCAACCAATACAATGAGCAGTTCTTC. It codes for CASSYQGNQYNEQFF.